The entry below describes one TCR beta chain. The antigen is undetermined. The data belong to a study of OX40 agonist ivuxolimab in advanced cancers. Study-level information: People in dose escalation had one of these cancers: hepatocellular carcinoma, melanoma, renal cell or head and neck cancer.

General study results and limits: Partial responders at 0.1-3.0 mg/kg showed near-lowest clonal expansion.

This table comes from immunoSEQ multiplex PCR, and its TCRdb copy is limited to in-frame clones, with some not included. There are tens of thousands of clones in the sample; around 83% occur only once, and 2% to 2.5% lies in the top ten. With autoimmune disease history or systemic immunosuppression, patients were excluded. The investigators sampled blood at baseline, at cycle 4 day 1, and at cycle 7 day 1. Germline CDR1 reads ENHRY; CDR2 reads SYGVKD. With 1 base removed from V and 3 bases from J, the gap between germline ends came to 13 bases. The CDR3 is 17 residues long. Sequencing was performed on CD4+ or CD8+ T cells sorted from blood, taken in a trial of the OX40 agonist ivuxolimab. This TCR was recovered from an adult with an advanced solid tumor such as melanoma, head and neck, liver or kidney cancer. V is TRBV10-3 and J is TRBJ2-6; tentative D call: TRBD1 (6 bases). CDR3 coding DNA: TGTGCCATCAGTGAGTTGTCAGGGGTTGGTGGGGCCAACGTCCTGACTTTC. Translating it yields CAISELSGVGGANVLTF.